This T cell receptor (beta chain) was sequenced during a study of blood T cell repertoires in COVID-19. Overall study: There were acute and convalescent COVID-19 samples, and they came from the United States, Italy and Spain. From T cells, B-cell-depleted T cells, or PBMCs came the material, which was cDNA or gDNA.

With 0 bases clipped from V and 8 bases from J, the junction kept 7 bases outside the gene matches. Germline lookup yields CDR1 LGHNA and CDR2 YNFKEQ. This CDR3 is built from 15 residues. This clone came up once. Authors' methods: Nucleated cell counts were estimated from reference gene primer amplification. Sequencing was performed with immunoSEQ multiplex PCR; in TCRdb, only in-frame clones are kept and a portion is missing. V, J and clone size reflect that table, while D and trimming were determined from the DNA. This sample has 200,000 to 250,000 clones, with roughly 80% found just once. The TCR comes from a woman aged 45 to 65 with acute or convalescent COVID-19. Material: peripheral blood. The chain recombines TRBV4-2 with TRBJ2-1; 7 bases are shared with TRBD2. The CDR3 protein is CASSQEGEGRDEQFF. In nucleotides, the CDR3 is TGTGCCAGCAGCCAAGAGGGGGAGGGCCGTGATGAGCAGTTCTTC.